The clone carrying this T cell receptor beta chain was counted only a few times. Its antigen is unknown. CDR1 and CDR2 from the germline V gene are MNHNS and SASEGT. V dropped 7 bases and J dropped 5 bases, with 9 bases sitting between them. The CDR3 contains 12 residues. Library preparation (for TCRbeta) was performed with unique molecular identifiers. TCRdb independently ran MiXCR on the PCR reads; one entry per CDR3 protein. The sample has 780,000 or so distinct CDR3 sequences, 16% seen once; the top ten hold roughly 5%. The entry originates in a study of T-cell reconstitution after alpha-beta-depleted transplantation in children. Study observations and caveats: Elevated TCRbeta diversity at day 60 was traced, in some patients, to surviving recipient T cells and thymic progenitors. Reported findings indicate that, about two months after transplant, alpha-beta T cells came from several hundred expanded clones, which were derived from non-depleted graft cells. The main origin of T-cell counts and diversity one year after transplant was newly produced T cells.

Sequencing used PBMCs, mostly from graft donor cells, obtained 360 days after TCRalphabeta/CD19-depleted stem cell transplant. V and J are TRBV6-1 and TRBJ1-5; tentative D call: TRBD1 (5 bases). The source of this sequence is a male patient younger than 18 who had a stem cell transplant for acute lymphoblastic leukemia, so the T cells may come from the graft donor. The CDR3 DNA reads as TGTGCCAGCAAATGGGGGGATCAGCCCCAGCATTTT. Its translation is CASKWGDQPQHF.